One sample yielded the 25 T cell receptor beta chains listed below, sequenced in a study of regulatory T cells in long-lasting Graves disease. Stated time point: persistent/refractory GD, antithyroid drugs over 5 years with positive TRAb. PBMC-derived RNA was used for the TCR library. The authors built TCR beta libraries using iRepertoire HTBI primers and Arm-PCR of CDR3 regions. One entry per CDR3 protein, called by TCRdb with MiXCR from the multiplex PCR reads. The profile shows about half a million distinct CDR3 sequences, roughly 23% of them singletons. The sample was peripheral blood mononuclear cells (PBMCs), taken when the disease was refractory, from a patient treated with antithyroid drugs. Every receptor here comes from a female donor with Graves disease.

CDR3 sequence reads: CSAREADRFSSYEQYF. As DNA, the CDR3 is TGCAGTGCTAGAGAGGCCGACCGATTCAGCTCCTACGAGCAGTACTTC. The chain recombines TRBV20-1 with TRBJ2-7; D is uncertain. V was shortened by 0 bases and J by 0 bases, with 15 bases between the two germline ends. Germline V gene lookup returns CDR1 DFQATT and CDR2 SNEGSKA (reference sequence). The CDR3 has 16 amino acids.

This clonotype appeared a few times. V usage is TRBV7-8 and J usage is TRBJ2-2, with 10 bases that match TRBD1. The CDR3 totals 16 residues. V dropped 3 bases and J dropped 5; count of bases not matched to a gene: 6. Germline V gene lookup returns CDR1 SGHVS and CDR2 FQNEAQ. The CDR3 nucleotides read TGTGCCAGCAGCTTGGACAGGGGGTTAAGAACCGGGGAGCTGTTTTTT. Translated, it gives CASSLDRGLRTGELFF.

This sequence joins TRBV6-2 or TRBV6-3 and TRBJ1-1; perhaps TRBD1 as D (5 bases). This CDR3 is built from 15 residues. Per germline, CDR1 MNHEY and CDR2 SVGEGT. The V end lost 2 bases, the J end lost 4 bases, and 14 bases lay between the germline ends. Here the CDR3 DNA reads TGTGCCAGCAGTTACGAGGGGTCTCCGGCCACTGAAGCTTTCTTT. Translating gives CASSYEGSPATEAFF.

Ten or more counts support this clonotype. The chain joins TRBV2 to TRBJ1-5; 9 nucleotides match TRBD1. Per germline, CDR1 SNHLY and CDR2 FYNNEI. CDR3 length: 14 amino acids. The junction had 7 bases not matched to a gene; V was cut back by 7 bases and J by 6 bases. CDR3 in amino acids: CASTGQGRGQPQHF. The CDR3, as DNA: TGTGCCAGCACGGGACAGGGACGAGGTCAGCCCCAGCATTTT.

Notes on this clonotype: This may come from a read error, since a much larger clone is one base off. V and J are TRBV6-5 and TRBJ1-1, with unresolved D. Germline assignment: CDR1 MNHEY and CDR2 SVGAGI. CDR3 length: 11 amino acids. DNA for the CDR3: TGTGCCAGCAGTTACCGGACTGAAGCTTCCTTT. It codes for CASSYRTEASF.

The sample holds many counts of this clonotype. CDR3 nucleotide sequence: TGTGCCAGCAGTTACTCCGCTAGCGGGATAAACACCGGGGAGCTGTTTTTT. It yields the protein CASSYSASGINTGELFF. The J gene is TRBJ2-2, the V gene TRBV6-2 or TRBV6-3, with 9 bases fitting TRBD2. With 0 bases clipped from V and 2 bases from J, the junction kept 4 bases outside the gene matches. Germline CDR1 reads MNHEY; CDR2 reads SVGEGT. CDR3 size: 17 residues.

This clonotype showed up many times. The V gene is TRBV28, the J gene TRBJ1-5; 8 nucleotides line up with TRBD1. Germline V gives CDR1 MDHEN, CDR2 SYDVKM. With V trimmed by 2 bases and J by 4 bases, 1 base remained unmatched. CDR3 length: 14 residues. The CDR3 DNA reads TGTGCCAGCAGTTTAACAGGGGGAAATCAGCCCCAGCATTTT. Amino acids: CASSLTGGNQPQHF.

The table lists this clonotype with a few counts. The chain joins TRBV5-4 to TRBJ2-7; perhaps TRBD1 as D (5 bases). This CDR3 is built from 13 residues. Trimming removed 5 bases at V and 5 bases at J, with 14 bases between. CDR1 and CDR2 (germline): SGHNT, YYREEE (reference sequence). The CDR3 region has the DNA TGTGCCAGCAGTTTGAAAGGGGTTAACGAGCAGTACTTC. Its protein is CASSLKGVNEQYF.

Remarks on this clonotype: A much larger clone sits a single nucleotide away, making a read error possible. CDR3 amino acids: CASSNFRGGNQPQHF. CDR3 DNA sequence: TGTGCCAGCAGCAATTTTCGGGGTGGCAATCAGCCCCAGCATTTT. This rearrangement joins TRBV12-3 or TRBV12-4 to TRBJ1-5, with no clear D. The CDR3 is made up of 15 amino acids. Trimming removed 6 bases at V and 2 bases at J, with 14 bases between.

This clonotype was counted between two and nine times. V gene TRBV5-5 combines with J gene TRBJ1-5; D call uncertain. The CDR3 consists of 15 residues. Germline CDR1 SGHKS, CDR2 YYEKEE (reference sequence). Trimming stripped 5 bases from V and 6 bases from J, with 18 bases between. Here the CDR3 DNA reads TGTGCCAGCAGTCTTAGGTGGGGAGAGGGTCAGCCCCAGCATTTT. It codes for CASSLRWGEGQPQHF.

The chain carries TRBV14 and TRBJ1-6; TRBD1 agrees at 7 bases. Germline CDR1 SGHDN, CDR2 FVKESK. V gave up 1 base and J gave up 9 bases; unmatched junction bases: 6. The CDR3 is made up of 15 amino acids. The CDR3 is CASSQGTGGTSPLHF. CDR3 nucleotide sequence: TGTGCCAGCAGCCAAGGGACAGGAGGTACTTCACCCCTCCACTTT.

V and J are TRBV4-3 and TRBJ1-5; D not certain. The CDR3 loop spans 14 amino acids. In germline, CDR1 is LGHNA, CDR2 YSLEER. Trimming stripped 1 base from V and 6 bases from J, with 10 bases between. CDR3 nucleotides: TGCGCCAGCAGCCAAGGGCTCCTCGGTCAGCCCCAGCATTTT. Translating gives CASSQGLLGQPQHF.

This clonotype was detected many times. The chain uses TRBV10-2 and TRBJ2-5, with 11 nucleotides matching TRBD2. Germline loops: CDR1 WSHSY, CDR2 SAAADI. The CDR3 extends over 16 amino acids. The J segment lost 0 bases and the V segment lost 7 bases, leaving 7 bases of the junction unmatched. Here the CDR3 DNA reads TGCGCCAGCACCTCGGCGACTAGCGGGAACCAAGAGACCCAGTACTTC. Residues: CASTSATSGNQETQYF.

This clonotype has a count of ten or more. The chain couples TRBV12-3 or TRBV12-4 to TRBJ2-2, with a tentative D call TRBD2 (6 bases). Trimming cost V 8 bases and J 5 bases, with 18 bases left between them. The CDR3 length is 15 residues. CDR3 sequence (DNA): TGTGCCAGCGGAGCGGGCTCTAGAGCGACCGGGGAGCTGTTTTTT. This encodes CASGAGSRATGELFF.

The chain employs TRBV30 and TRBJ1-4; weak D call: TRBD1 (5 bases). CDR1 GTSNPN and CDR2 SVGIG come from the germline V gene (reference sequence). This CDR3 spans 14 amino acids. V gave up 8 bases and J gave up 7 bases, with 20 bases separating them. The CDR3 DNA sequence: TGTGCCCACACCCGTGGGGCAGGGAGTGAAAAACTGTTTTTT. It yields the protein CAHTRGAGSEKLFF.

The CDR3 sequence: CASRGWGALGEQFF. DNA for the CDR3: TGTGCCAGCAGGGGATGGGGGGCCCTTGGTGAGCAGTTCTTC. The chain employs TRBV2 and TRBJ2-1, with D possibly being TRBD1 or TRBD2 (6 bases each). The CDR3 is made up of 14 amino acids. Trimming took 6 bases from V and 9 from J, leaving 18 bases between them. CDR1 is SNHLY and CDR2 is FYNNEI in the germline V gene. Full variable domain (outside the CDR3, taken from reference TRBV2 and TRBJ2-1): EPEVTQTPSHQVTQMGQEVILRCVPISNHLYFYWYRQILGQKVEFLVSFYNNEISEKSEIFDDQFSVERPDGSNFTLKIRSTKLEDSAMYFCASRGWGALGEQFFGPGTRLTVL.

The rearrangement uses TRBV4-2 and TRBJ1-1; no definite D call. Germline lookup yields CDR1 LGHNA and CDR2 YNFKEQ. V shed 3 bases and J shed 10 bases, with 18 bases lying between them. The CDR3 has 14 residues. CDR3 in DNA: TGTGCCAGCAGCCAGGAACAGAGGCAGGTCGGAGCTTTCTTT. It encodes CASSQEQRQVGAFF.

Notes on this clonotype: The junction and the germline gene differ at one end; a read error may be behind it. The V call is TRBV24-1, the J call TRBJ1-5; D is perhaps TRBD1 (5 bases). CDR3 length: 14 residues. Germline CDR1 and CDR2: KGHDR and SFDVKD. The CDR3 region is CVTGVRGGNQPQHF. CDR3 nucleotides: TGTGTCACCGGTGTGAGGGGCGGCAATCAGCCCCAGCATTTT.

About this clonotype: One base away lies a much larger clone, so this may be a sequencing read error. The chain links TRBV2 to TRBJ2-2; a possible D gene is TRBD2 (5 bases). Germline CDR1 is SNHLY and CDR2 is FYNNEI. The CDR3 has 14 amino acids. The chain's CDR3 is CASRWSTNTGELSF. The CDR3 coding sequence is TGTGCCAGCAGGTGGTCAACTAACACCGGGGAGCTGTCTTTT.

At least ten counts were recorded for this clonotype. The chain links TRBV11-2 to TRBJ2-7; 9 positions agree with TRBD2. The CDR3 is 15 amino acids. V lost 5 bases to trimming and J lost 4 bases; unmatched junction nucleotides: 9. Germline CDR1 is SGHAT and CDR2 is FQNNGV. As DNA, the CDR3 is TGTGCCAGCAGCCCGACTAGCGGCGTTTTTTACGAGCAGTACTTC. It yields the protein CASSPTSGVFYEQYF.

The chain carries TRBV4-3 and TRBJ2-4; D is undetermined. Trimming removed 0 bases at V and 0 bases at J, with 15 bases between. Germline loops: CDR1 LGHNA, CDR2 YSLEER. This CDR3 contains 18 residues. The CDR3 DNA sequence: TGCGCCAGCAGCCAAGATCTGGGCGTAAAGTTAGCCAAAAACATTCAGTACTTC. This translates into CASSQDLGVKLAKNIQYF.

This clonotype appeared a few times. The gene calls are TRBV7-2 and TRBJ2-1; D might be TRBD2 (5 bases). Trimming cost V 4 bases and J 7 bases, with 11 bases left between them. This CDR3 region has 13 residues. Germline loops: CDR1 SGHTA, CDR2 FQGNSA. Here the CDR3 reads CASSSSRGNEQFF. DNA of the CDR3: TGTGCCAGCAGCTCTAGCCGGGGAAATGAGCAGTTCTTC.

This clonotype occurred a few times. The V call is TRBV28, the J call TRBJ1-6, with 12 bases that match TRBD1. Germline loops: CDR1 MDHEN, CDR2 SYDVKM. Unmatched junction bases numbered 16, after V lost 6 bases and J lost 4 bases. The CDR3 covers 20 residues. The CDR3 spells CASSPSRDRGRFWYNSPLHF. The CDR3 DNA reads as TGTGCCAGCAGCCCCTCTCGGGACAGGGGGCGCTTTTGGTATAATTCACCCCTCCACTTT.

The genes are TRBV5-1 and TRBJ1-3; D gene uncertain. The CDR3 spans 15 residues. Germline V gene data show CDR1 as SGHRS and CDR2 as YFSETQ. The ends were cut back, 2 bases at V and 2 bases at J, with 11 bases in the middle. The CDR3 loop reads CASSLSQPAGNTIYF. CDR3 nucleotide sequence: TGCGCCAGCAGCTTATCCCAGCCTGCTGGAAACACCATATATTTT.

Ten or more counts support this clonotype. The chain is built from TRBV20-1 and TRBJ2-7; D remains unclear. The CDR3 is made up of 12 amino acids. Looked up from germline, CDR1 is DFQATT and CDR2 is SNEGSKA (reference sequence). V gave up 3 bases and J gave up 3 bases, with 9 bases separating them. The CDR3 protein is CSASSLRYEQYF. For the CDR3, the DNA is TGCAGTGCTAGCTCTCTCCGCTACGAGCAGTACTTC.